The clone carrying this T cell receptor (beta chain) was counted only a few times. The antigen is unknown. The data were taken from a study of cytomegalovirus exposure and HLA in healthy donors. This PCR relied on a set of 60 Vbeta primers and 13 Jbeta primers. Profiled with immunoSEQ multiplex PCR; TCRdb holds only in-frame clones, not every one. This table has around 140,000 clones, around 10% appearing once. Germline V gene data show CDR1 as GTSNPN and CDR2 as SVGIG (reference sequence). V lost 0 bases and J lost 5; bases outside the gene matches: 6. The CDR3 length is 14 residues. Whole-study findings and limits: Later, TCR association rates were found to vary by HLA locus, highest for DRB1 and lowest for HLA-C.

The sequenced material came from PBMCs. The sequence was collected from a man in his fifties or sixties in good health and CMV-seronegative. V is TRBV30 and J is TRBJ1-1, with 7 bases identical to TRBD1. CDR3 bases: TGTGCCTGGAGTGTACTGTCGGGACAGACTGAAGCTTTCTTT. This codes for CAWSVLSGQTEAFF.